This entry lists 30 T cell receptor beta chains sequenced from one sample in a study of CD8 T cells in ankylosing spondylitis. A single record per CDR3 protein comes from TCRdb applying MiXCR to the 5' RACE reads. The repertoire has some 52,000 distinct CDR3 sequences, 6.5% to 8% of them found once; the top ten carry approximately 8.5%. Sequencing used blood, either unsorted or a sorted T cell fraction (not recorded which). These receptors came from a female donor with ankylosing spondylitis or in good health (not recorded which).

This clonotype came up many times. The CDR3 region has the DNA TGTGCCAGCAGCTCCCGGGACGTTAACAATGAGCAGTTCTTC. The encoded protein is CASSSRDVNNEQFF. The V and J genes are TRBV6-1 and TRBJ2-1; possibly TRBD1 or TRBD2 for D (5 bases each). Trimming removed 6 bases at V and 5 bases at J, with 14 bases between. CDR1 is MNHNS, CDR2 SASEGT, per germline. There are 14 residues in the CDR3.

This clonotype was observed at least ten times. The rearrangement joins TRBV19 to TRBJ1-1, with D possibly TRBD1 on 5 matching bases. Germline V gene sequence: CDR1 LNHDA, CDR2 SQIVND (reference sequence). The CDR3 is 13 amino acids. V was pared by 6 bases and J by 3 bases, with 11 bases between. CDR3: CASRSPGDTEAFF. CDR3 DNA sequence: TGTGCCAGTAGGTCCCCGGGGGACACTGAAGCTTTCTTT.

This clonotype was recorded many times. The chain uses TRBV5-6 and TRBJ1-1; D gene ambiguous. The CDR3 is made up of 16 amino acids. V gave up 0 bases and J gave up 1 base, with 13 bases separating them. Germline assignment: CDR1 SGHDT and CDR2 YYEEEE. The CDR3 is CASSLAEEVGNTEAFF. The CDR3 DNA sequence: TGTGCCAGCAGCTTGGCCGAGGAGGTTGGGAACACTGAAGCTTTCTTT.

This clonotype has at least ten counts. A much bigger clone sits one base away, suggesting this may be a read error. The V and J genes are TRBV5-1 and TRBJ2-7; D gene uncertain. The CDR3 extends over 15 amino acids. The V gene's germline CDR1 is SGHRS and CDR2 YFSETQ. The V and J ends lost 1 base and 0 bases respectively, with 11 bases between them. This CDR3 is CASSLRSRSSYEQYF. The CDR3, as DNA: TGCGCCAGCAGCTTGCGCAGCCGGAGCTCCTACGAGCAGTACTTC. Filled out from reference TRBV5-1 and TRBJ2-7, the complete variable domain reads KAGVTQTPRYLIKTRGQQVTLSCSPISGHRSVSWYQQTPGQGLQFLFEYFSETQRNKGNFPGRFSGRQFSNSRSEMNVSTLELGDSALYLCASSLRSRSSYEQYFGPGTRLTVT.

This clonotype was counted at least ten times. The V gene is TRBV29-1, the J gene TRBJ1-1, with D tentatively TRBD1 (5 bases). The CDR3 runs 13 residues. Trimming cost V 6 bases and J 2 bases, with 13 bases left between them. Germline V CDR1 and CDR2: SQVTM, ANQGSEA. DNA for the CDR3: TGCAGCGTCTTACAGGCTCTAAACACTGAAGCTTTCTTT. Its translation: CSVLQALNTEAFF.

This clonotype was observed at least ten times. This rearrangement joins TRBV29-1 to TRBJ2-1; 7 bases are shared with TRBD2. After removal of 0 bases from V and 2 bases from J, the junction contained 4 bases not matched to a gene. Looked up from germline, CDR1 is SQVTM and CDR2 is ANQGSEA. The CDR3 is 15 residues long. The CDR3 nucleotides read TGCAGCGTTGAAGATCGCGGGACTACCTACAATGAGCAGTTCTTC. Translated, it gives CSVEDRGTTYNEQFF.

The table lists this clonotype with many counts. The chain has TRBV5-1 and TRBJ1-1; the D is unclear. Germline CDR1 is SGHRS and CDR2 is YFSETQ. The CDR3 length is 13 residues. Trimming cost V 2 bases and J 3 bases, with 8 bases left between them. The DNA of the CDR3 is TGCGCCAGCAGCTTTGAAGGGTACACTGAAGCTTTCTTT. Translated, it gives CASSFEGYTEAFF.

This clonotype has ten or more counts. The chain recombines TRBV5-1 with TRBJ1-6; D is uncertain. CDR3 size: 13 residues. The V gene's germline CDR1 is SGHRS and CDR2 YFSETQ. Deletions cut 7 bases from V and 9 bases from J, with 14 bases between. In DNA form, the CDR3 reads TGCGCCAGCGGCCCTACGGGTGGTTCACCCCTCCACTTT. This gives the protein CASGPTGGSPLHF.

This clonotype was detected ten times or more. The chain couples TRBV6-1 to TRBJ1-4, with 11 nucleotides matching TRBD1. CDR3 size: 17 residues. V lost 5 bases and J lost 2; bases outside the gene matches: 7. Germline V gene lookup returns CDR1 MNHNS and CDR2 SASEGT. The CDR3 loop is CASSQPGQGGTNEKLFF. CDR3 DNA: TGTGCCAGCAGTCAGCCGGGACAGGGGGGCACTAATGAAAAACTGTTTTTT.

Of note for this clonotype: Just one base apart from a much larger clone, this may be a read error. The J gene is TRBJ1-1, the V gene TRBV6-5, with 8 positions matching TRBD1. This CDR3 has 15 residues. Germline V gives CDR1 MNHEY, CDR2 SVGAGI. For the CDR3, the DNA is TGTGTCAGCAATTTCGGGACAGGACTGAACACTGAAGCTTTCTTT. Amino acids: CVSNFGTGLNTEAFF.

This clonotype was detected ten times or more. V is TRBV5-1 and J is TRBJ2-5; possible D gene TRBD2, 5 bases. V gave up 2 bases and J gave up 2 bases, with 13 bases separating them. The CDR3 has 15 amino acids. Germline CDR1 and CDR2: SGHRS and YFSETQ. The CDR3 region is CASSFGTGYQETQYF. The CDR3 nucleotides read TGCGCCAGCAGCTTTGGTACGGGATATCAAGAGACCCAGTACTTC.

In regard to this clonotype: A much larger clone is a single base away; this may be a read error. V and J are TRBV2 and TRBJ2-1; D call uncertain. Germline-derived CDR1 and CDR2 are SNHLY and FYNNEI. CDR3 size: 13 residues. The CDR3 bases are TGTGCCGGCAGTACTGACGACCACAATGAGCAGTTCTTC. The encoded protein is CAGSTDDHNEQFF.

This clonotype was detected many times. The gene calls are TRBV12-3 or TRBV12-4 and TRBJ1-1; 8 nucleotides agree with TRBD1. The CDR3 loop spans 15 amino acids. Trimming removed 6 bases from V and 3 bases from J; junction bases left unmatched: 9. The DNA for the CDR3 is TGTGCCAGCAGATTTTCAGGGGGCATTTACACTGAAGCTTTCTTT. This translates into CASRFSGGIYTEAFF.

In regard to this clonotype: Since a much larger clone is just one base distant, this may be a read error. The rearrangement links TRBV6-5 to TRBJ2-3; D might be TRBD1 (5 bases). V gave up 6 bases and J gave up 9 bases, with 10 bases separating them. This CDR3 is built from 11 residues. Germline V gene lookup returns CDR1 MNHEY and CDR2 SVGAGI. CDR3: CASRQDRTQYF. The CDR3 nucleotides are TGTGCCAGCAGACAGGATAGAACGCAGTATTTT.

This clonotype was seen ten or more times. The chain couples TRBV20-1 to TRBJ1-3, with 11 bases fitting TRBD1. CDR3 length: 17 amino acids. Looked up from germline, CDR1 is DFQATT and CDR2 is SNEGSKA (reference sequence). V shed 5 bases and J 2 bases; nucleotides not matched to a gene: 11. CDR3 DNA sequence: TGCAGTGCTGAAGCGATACCGGGACAGGGGGCTGGAAACACCATATATTTT. Protein product: CSAEAIPGQGAGNTIYF.

This clonotype has a handful of counts. The CDR3 protein is CASSHGGQAFTSSTDTQYF. CDR3 bases: TGTGCCAGCAGTCACGGGGGACAGGCTTTTACCTCGAGCACAGATACGCAGTATTTT. This chain links TRBV6-4 with TRBJ2-3, with 8 bases aligning to TRBD1. CDR3 length: 19 residues. Per germline, CDR1 MRHNA and CDR2 SNTAGT. The V gene end was trimmed by 5 bases and the J gene end by 0 bases; junction bases not matched to a gene: 16.

This clonotype has a count of ten or more. J is TRBJ1-5 and V is TRBV12-3 or TRBV12-4; D gene ambiguous. V was clipped by 1 base and J by 3 bases, with 10 bases between them. The CDR3 runs to 15 residues. CDR3 DNA: TGTGCCAGCAGTTTAGACAGTGAGTCCAATCAGCCCCAGCATTTT. Protein product: CASSLDSESNQPQHF.

This clonotype was seen repeatedly, ten times or more. The V and J genes are TRBV29-1 and TRBJ2-5; no reliable D call. The CDR3 loop spans 14 amino acids. The germline V gene encodes CDR1 SQVTM and CDR2 ANQGSEA. V lost 8 bases and J 4 bases, leaving 20 bases between the germline ends. CDR3 residues: CSTSGSSLIETQYF. The CDR3 nucleotides are TGCAGCACATCAGGATCATCCCTTATAGAGACCCAGTACTTC.

This clonotype was seen many times. The chain uses TRBV12-3 or TRBV12-4 and TRBJ1-1; tentative D call: TRBD1 (6 bases). V was clipped by 6 bases and J by 7 bases, with 15 bases between them. The CDR3 has 13 residues. The CDR3 region has the DNA TGTGCCAGCAGCCTATGGACAGCCATTGAAGCTTTCTTT. Protein product: CASSLWTAIEAFF.

This clonotype has a count of ten or more. This rearrangement joins TRBV29-1 to TRBJ2-1; unclear D gene. The length of the CDR3 is 13 residues. The germline CDR1 and CDR2 sequences are SQVTM and ANQGSEA. The V end was cut by 3 bases, the J end by 6 bases, with 12 bases between. The CDR3 bases are TGCAGCGTTGAGGTCCTAGAAGCCAATGAGCAGTTCTTC. Encoded protein: CSVEVLEANEQFF.

This clonotype was found many times. The V and J genes are TRBV5-1 and TRBJ2-3, with D hard to call. The V gene's germline CDR1 is SGHRS and CDR2 YFSETQ. This CDR3 comprises 13 residues. Trimming took 2 bases from V and 2 from J, leaving 6 bases between them. CDR3 sequence: CASSLEATDTQYF. In DNA form, the CDR3 reads TGCGCCAGCAGCTTAGAAGCCACAGATACGCAGTATTTT.

This clonotype has at least ten counts. The chain carries TRBV5-1 and TRBJ1-2; TRBD1 matches 7 bases. Trimming cost V 4 bases and J 5 bases; bases outside gene matches: 5. This CDR3 spans 13 amino acids. Germline V lookup: CDR1 SGHRS, CDR2 YFSETQ. The CDR3 coding sequence is TGCGCCAGCAGCACGGGACAGACTTATGGCTACACCTTC. This encodes CASSTGQTYGYTF.

The rearrangement uses TRBV12-3 or TRBV12-4 and TRBJ1-3; D unclear. V dropped 7 bases and J dropped 5 bases, with 12 bases sitting between them. The CDR3 length is 13 residues. The CDR3 DNA follows: TGTGCCAGCAAGCCGGGCCTTCGAAACACCATATATTTT. Residues: CASKPGLRNTIYF.

The sample holds many counts of this clonotype. The J gene is TRBJ2-2, the V gene TRBV28; perhaps TRBD1 as D (6 bases). The V gene lost 5 bases and the J gene lost 1 base, with 17 bases spanning the gap. The CDR3 spans 17 residues. The germline gives CDR1 MDHEN, CDR2 SYDVKM. CDR3 residues: CASSPRSWGRNTGELFF. CDR3 nucleotides: TGTGCCAGCAGTCCACGATCGTGGGGGCGGAACACCGGGGAGCTGTTTTTT.

This clonotype appeared many times. V and J are TRBV7-9 and TRBJ2-3; D is undetermined. CDR1 is SEHNR and CDR2 is FQNEAQ in the germline V gene (reference sequence). The V end was cut by 5 bases, the J end by 4 bases, with 13 bases between. This CDR3 has 14 amino acids. Here the CDR3 DNA reads TGTGCCAGCAGCCCGCGGACCTTTTCAGATACGCAGTATTTT. It encodes CASSPRTFSDTQYF.

In its sample, this clonotype ranks as medium-sized. CDR3 amino acids: CASSEPGQTSYEQYF. The DNA for the CDR3 is TGCGCCAGCAGCGAGCCGGGACAGACCTCCTACGAGCAGTACTTC. J is TRBJ2-7 and V is TRBV5-1, with TRBD1 identical over 7 bases. The V gene's germline CDR1 is SGHRS and CDR2 YFSETQ. The CDR3 loop spans 15 amino acids. Germline trimming cut 4 bases from V and 0 bases from J; bases unmatched to any gene: 7.

The rearrangement joins TRBV7-9 to TRBJ1-2, with 11 nucleotides matching TRBD1. V gave up 3 bases and J gave up 6 bases; unmatched junction bases: 3. The CDR3 contains 14 residues. The V gene's germline CDR1 is SEHNR and CDR2 FQNEAQ (reference sequence). CDR3 coding DNA: TGTGCCAGCAGCTTTCGGACAGGGGGCGATGGCTACACCTTC. Translated, it gives CASSFRTGGDGYTF.

A word on this clonotype: One base away lies a much larger clone, so this may be a sequencing read error. The chain links TRBV28 to TRBJ1-1; D is unresolved. The CDR3 extends over 15 amino acids. The germline gives CDR1 MDHEN, CDR2 SYDVKM. V dropped 5 bases and J dropped 3 bases, with 16 bases sitting between them. The CDR3 is CASSPQKGVDTEAFF. CDR3 coding DNA: TGTGCCAGCAGTCCTCAGAAGGGAGTGGACACTGAAGCTTTCTTT.

This clonotype was recorded many times. The chain is built from TRBV5-1 and TRBJ2-1; D gene ambiguous. The V end lost 0 bases, the J end lost 0 bases, and 10 bases lay between the germline ends. This CDR3 spans 16 amino acids. CDR1 and CDR2 (germline): SGHRS, YFSETQ. The CDR3 region is CASSLARASSYNEQFF. The CDR3 region has the DNA TGCGCCAGCAGCTTGGCGCGAGCGAGCTCCTACAATGAGCAGTTCTTC. Drawing the rest from reference TRBV5-1 and TRBJ2-1, the complete variable domain is KAGVTQTPRYLIKTRGQQVTLSCSPISGHRSVSWYQQTPGQGLQFLFEYFSETQRNKGNFPGRFSGRQFSNSRSEMNVSTLELGDSALYLCASSLARASSYNEQFFGPGTRLTVL.

This clonotype was counted ten times or more. This sequence joins TRBV5-1 and TRBJ1-1; 7 bases are a match to TRBD1. Germline V gene data show CDR1 as SGHRS and CDR2 as YFSETQ. The CDR3 consists of 15 residues. The V gene end was trimmed by 4 bases and the J gene end by 5 bases; junction bases not matched to a gene: 11. In DNA, the CDR3 is TGCGCCAGCAGCAGGGATACAGGGGTAAGAACTGAAGCTTTCTTT. Translating gives CASSRDTGVRTEAFF.